One and the same sample provided the 18 T cell receptor beta chains below, sequenced in a study of shared clonotypes between healthy human individuals. Measured with immunoSEQ multiplex PCR; TCRdb has only the in-frame clones, and not every one. The sample consists of approximately 500,000 clones, about 96% of them appearing once. Sequenced material: naive CD4+ T cells sorted from blood. Subset reported: CD45RA+ positively selected. These receptors were taken from a woman younger than 45 in good health.

The rearrangement links TRBV5-1 to TRBJ2-7; D unclear. Germline CDR1 SGHRS, CDR2 YFSETQ. The CDR3 loop spans 16 amino acids. V was cut by 1 base and J by 0 bases, with 14 bases left in between. CDR3 nucleotide sequence: TGCGCCAGCAGCTTGTTAGGACCGCCTAGCTCCTACGAGCAGTACTTC. This gives the protein CASSLLGPPSSYEQYF.

The chain has TRBV27 and TRBJ2-7; D perhaps matches TRBD2 (5 bases). This CDR3 has 16 residues. Germline V lookup: CDR1 MNHEY, CDR2 SMNVEV (reference sequence). Trimming removed 3 bases from V and 0 bases from J, with 15 bases in between. The CDR3 here is CASSLTSSVPSYEQYF. In DNA form, the CDR3 reads TGTGCCAGCAGTTTGACGAGTAGCGTTCCCTCCTACGAGCAGTACTTC.

This rearrangement joins TRBV14 to TRBJ2-6; D is unresolved. The germline V gene encodes CDR1 SGHDN and CDR2 FVKESK. There are 13 residues in the CDR3. V was clipped by 10 bases and J by 0 bases, with 7 bases between them. The DNA for the CDR3 is TGTGCCACCAAGGCCTCTGGGGCCAACGTCCTGACTTTC. It encodes CATKASGANVLTF.

This rearrangement joins TRBV28 to TRBJ1-4; no firm D call. There are 14 residues in the CDR3. CDR1 is MDHEN, CDR2 SYDVKM, per germline. V lost 5 bases, J lost 7 bases, and 14 bases lay in between. The CDR3 spells CASSPASFTEKLFF. CDR3 DNA: TGTGCCAGCAGTCCCGCATCCTTTACTGAAAAACTGTTTTTT.

This rearrangement joins TRBV5-1 to TRBJ1-1; no clear D. The CDR3 length is 13 residues. Germline V gene lookup returns CDR1 SGHRS and CDR2 YFSETQ. The V gene lost 2 bases and the J gene lost 2 bases, with 7 bases spanning the gap. The CDR3 DNA follows: TGCGCCAGCAGCTTCCAGGAAAACACTGAAGCTTTCTTT. It yields the protein CASSFQENTEAFF.

This clone occurred a few times. The gene calls are TRBV10-1 and TRBJ2-7; D gene ambiguous. This CDR3 is 13 amino acids long. Trimming removed 10 bases from V and 2 bases from J, with 15 bases in between. From germline, CDR1 is WNHNN and CDR2 SYGVQD (reference sequence). The CDR3 region is CATGGLVAYEQYF. The CDR3 DNA reads TGCGCCACCGGCGGTCTAGTGGCCTACGAGCAGTACTTC.

This chain uses TRBV29-1 with TRBJ2-7; no definite D call. CDR3 length equals 11 residues. In germline, CDR1 is SQVTM, CDR2 ANQGSEA. Trimming stripped 4 bases from V and 3 bases from J, with 7 bases between. The CDR3 here is CSVALYYEQYF. Here the CDR3 DNA reads TGCAGCGTTGCCCTATACTACGAGCAGTACTTC.

The gene calls are TRBV5-1 and TRBJ2-2; TRBD2 might be the D (7 bases). Germline CDR1 and CDR2: SGHRS and YFSETQ. This CDR3 spans 17 amino acids. V dropped 0 bases and J dropped 3 bases, with 15 bases sitting between them. DNA of the CDR3: TGCGCCAGCAGCTTGGCTAGCGGAAGGGGGTACACCGGGGAGCTGTTTTTT. Amino acid sequence: CASSLASGRGYTGELFF.

The chain recombines TRBV5-4 with TRBJ1-4, with 9 positions matching TRBD1. V lost 5 bases to trimming and J lost 4 bases; unmatched junction nucleotides: 12. Germline V lookup: CDR1 SGHNT, CDR2 YYREEE (reference sequence). This CDR3 is 17 amino acids long. CDR3 loop: CASSSTRDRDHNEKLFF. CDR3 coding DNA: TGTGCCAGCAGTTCAACCCGGGACAGGGATCATAATGAAAAACTGTTTTTT. The full variable domain, with the rest looked up from reference TRBV5-4 and TRBJ1-4, is ETGVTQSPTHLIKTRGQQVTLRCSSQSGHNTVSWYQQALGQGPQFIFQYYREEENGRGNFPPRFSGLQFPNYSSELNVNALELDDSALYLCASSSTRDRDHNEKLFFGSGTQLSVL.

The J gene is TRBJ1-2, the V gene TRBV28; TRBD1 agrees at 11 bases. CDR3 size: 16 residues. In germline, CDR1 is MDHEN, CDR2 SYDVKM. V lost 1 base to trimming and J lost 4 bases; unmatched junction nucleotides: 5. CDR3 DNA sequence: TGTGCCAGCAGTTTATATGGGGACAGGGGGGCCTATGGCTACACCTTC. Its translation: CASSLYGDRGAYGYTF.

The CDR3 DNA follows: TGCGCCAGCAGCTTAACAGGGGGCGAGCAGTACTTC. Protein: CASSLTGGEQYF. The rearrangement links TRBV5-1 to TRBJ2-7; 8 positions agree with TRBD1. The trim removed 2 bases at V and 6 bases at J, leaving 1 base unmatched. This CDR3 is 12 amino acids long. Germline V gene lookup returns CDR1 SGHRS and CDR2 YFSETQ.

This CDR3 reads CASSPNGGQGRQPQHF. CDR3 DNA sequence: TGTGCCAGCAGTCCAAACGGGGGACAGGGACGACAGCCCCAGCATTTT. The chain recombines TRBV28 with TRBJ1-5; 9 bases line up with TRBD1. The CDR3 loop spans 16 amino acids. Germline V gene sequence: CDR1 MDHEN, CDR2 SYDVKM. Trimming removed 5 bases from V and 7 bases from J; junction bases left unmatched: 12.

The chain couples TRBV5-1 to TRBJ2-1; D ambiguous. Per the germline V gene, CDR1 is SGHRS and CDR2 is YFSETQ. CDR3 size: 12 residues. V was clipped by 2 bases and J by 6 bases, with 6 bases between them. This chain's CDR3 is CASSFQFNEQFF. The CDR3 coding sequence is TGCGCCAGCAGCTTCCAATTCAATGAGCAGTTCTTC.

Note on this clone: A junction boundary mismatches the germline segment, possibly from a read error. CDR3 sequence (DNA): TGTGCCAGCAGCTTGTGGGACAGGGTTTACGAGCAGTACTTC. It encodes CASSLWDRVYEQYF. The V gene is TRBV5-1, the J gene TRBJ2-7; 9 bases line up with TRBD1. Germline values: CDR1 SGHRS, CDR2 YFSETQ. There are 14 residues in the CDR3.

This clone was found once. The chain couples TRBV4-2 to TRBJ2-7, with 8 bases lining up with TRBD1. The CDR3 covers 16 residues. V lost 2 bases, J lost 0 bases, and 6 bases stayed unmatched. Germline assignment: CDR1 LGHNA and CDR2 YNFKEQ. The CDR3 DNA is TGTGCCAGCAGCCAACCCCCGGGACAGGTCTCCTACGAGCAGTACTTC. Translating gives CASSQPPGQVSYEQYF.

This sequence joins TRBV27 and TRBJ2-2; TRBD1 matches at 7 bases. Germline V gene sequence: CDR1 MNHEY, CDR2 SMNVEV (reference sequence). The ends lost 7 bases at V and 0 bases at J; junction bases unmatched: 5. The length of the CDR3 is 15 residues. CDR3 in DNA: TGTGCCAGCACAAGGCAGGGGGCGAACACCGGGGAGCTGTTTTTT. It encodes CASTRQGANTGELFF.

The chain recombines TRBV21-1 with TRBJ1-1. TRBV21-1 is flagged as a pseudogene. The CDR3 covers 13 residues. The CDR3 coding sequence is TGTGCCAGCAGCGTAGGAGTGACCTCCGAAGCTTTCTTT. Translation gives CASSVGVTSEAFF.

Comments on this clone: Other DNA sequences of this sample code for an identical CDR3. The chain is built from TRBV29-1 and TRBJ1-1; D gene unclear. Trimming shortened V by 1 base and J by 0 bases, and 6 bases separated the two germline ends. The CDR3 contains 13 residues. The germline gives CDR1 SQVTM, CDR2 ANQGSEA. The CDR3 DNA reads as TGCAGCGTTGAAGGGCGGCTGAACACTGAAGCTTTCTTT. The encoded protein is CSVEGRLNTEAFF. Combining the CDR3 with reference TRBV29-1 and TRBJ1-1 gives the whole variable domain SAVISQKPSRDICQRGTSLTIQCQVDSQVTMMFWYRQQPGQSLTLIATANQGSEATYESGFVIDKFPISRPNLTFSTLTVSNMSPEDSSIYLCSVEGRLNTEAFFGQGTRLTVV.